In its sample, the clone carrying this TCR beta chain was seen many times. As yet, its antigen is unknown. A much larger clone is a single base away; this may be a read error. The read halts 3 residues ahead of the CDR3 end, with the missing end drawn from the germline J gene. Profiled with immunoSEQ multiplex PCR; TCRdb holds only in-frame clones, not every one. The repertoire has some 38,000 clones, none seen only once; the ten largest take 0.8% to 1%. J was trimmed by 2 bases and V by 3 bases; bases with no gene match: 2. The CDR3 is made up of 14 amino acids. This sample was taken from a study of T cell clonality in common variable immunodeficiency. Study-level points and caveats: Reportedly, TCR beta sequences from common variable immunodeficiency showed fewer deletions and N-nucleotide insertions.

The genes are TRBV12-3 or TRBV12-4 and TRBJ2-3, with 7 positions matching TRBD2. The sequence was obtained from a person between 18 and 75 years old in good health. Sequencing used peripheral blood mononuclear cells. The CDR3 bases that were read are TGTGCCAGCAGTTTTACTAGCGCCACAGATACG. Its protein is CASSFTSATDT. The whole CDR3 reads CASSFTSATDTQYF.